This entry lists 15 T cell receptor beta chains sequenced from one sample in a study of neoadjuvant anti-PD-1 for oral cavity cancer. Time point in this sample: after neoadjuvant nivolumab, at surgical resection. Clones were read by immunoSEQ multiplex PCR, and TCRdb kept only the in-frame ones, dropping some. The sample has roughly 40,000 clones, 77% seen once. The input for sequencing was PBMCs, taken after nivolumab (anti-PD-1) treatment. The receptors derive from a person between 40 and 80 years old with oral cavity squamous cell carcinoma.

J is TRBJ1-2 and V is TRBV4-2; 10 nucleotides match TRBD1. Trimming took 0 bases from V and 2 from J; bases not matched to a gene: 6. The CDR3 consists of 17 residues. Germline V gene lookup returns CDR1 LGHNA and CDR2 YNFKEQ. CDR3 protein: CASSQELADRGNYGYTF. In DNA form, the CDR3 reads TGTGCCAGCAGCCAAGAACTCGCGGACAGGGGGAACTATGGCTACACCTTC.

Here the CDR3 DNA reads TGCGCCAGCAGCCAAGGGACAGCCTATAATTCACCCCTCCACTTT. Its translation is CASSQGTAYNSPLHF. The genes are TRBV5-1 and TRBJ1-6; 7 bases match TRBD1. In germline, CDR1 is SGHRS, CDR2 YFSETQ. The CDR3 spans 15 residues. The ends lost 4 bases at V and 2 bases at J; junction bases unmatched: 3.

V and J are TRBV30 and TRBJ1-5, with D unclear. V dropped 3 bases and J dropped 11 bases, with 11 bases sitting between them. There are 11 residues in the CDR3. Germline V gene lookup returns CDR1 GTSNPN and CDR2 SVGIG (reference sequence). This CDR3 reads CAWSDSKAQHF. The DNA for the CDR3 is TGTGCCTGGAGCGATTCAAAAGCCCAGCATTTT.

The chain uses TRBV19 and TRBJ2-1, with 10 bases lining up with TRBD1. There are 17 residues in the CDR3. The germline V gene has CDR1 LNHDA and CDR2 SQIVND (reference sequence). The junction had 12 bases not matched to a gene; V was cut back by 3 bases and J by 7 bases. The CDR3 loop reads CASSMGQGLLLGNEQFF. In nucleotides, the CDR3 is TGTGCCAGTAGTATGGGACAGGGGCTACTCCTAGGTAATGAGCAGTTCTTC.

The CDR3 spells CASSQTGRQGYNEQFF. The DNA of the CDR3 is TGCGCCAGCAGCCAAACGGGAAGACAGGGCTACAATGAGCAGTTCTTC. The rearrangement joins TRBV4-1 to TRBJ2-1; TRBD1 matches 7 bases. Trimming removed 2 bases from V and 3 bases from J; junction bases left unmatched: 7. Germline CDR1 reads MGHRA; CDR2 reads YSYEKL. The CDR3 extends over 16 amino acids.

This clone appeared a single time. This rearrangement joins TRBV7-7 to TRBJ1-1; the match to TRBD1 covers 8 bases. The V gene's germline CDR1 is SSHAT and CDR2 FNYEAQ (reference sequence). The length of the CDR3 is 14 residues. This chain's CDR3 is CASPGTGGYTEAFF. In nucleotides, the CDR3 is TGTGCTTCCCCGGGCACAGGGGGTTACACTGAAGCTTTCTTT.

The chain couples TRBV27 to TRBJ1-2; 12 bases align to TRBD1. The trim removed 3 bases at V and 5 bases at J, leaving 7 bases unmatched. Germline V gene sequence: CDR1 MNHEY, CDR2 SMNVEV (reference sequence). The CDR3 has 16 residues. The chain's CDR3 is CASSFLGTGGGYGYTF. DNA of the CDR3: TGTGCCAGCAGTTTCCTCGGGACAGGGGGCGGGTATGGCTACACCTTC.

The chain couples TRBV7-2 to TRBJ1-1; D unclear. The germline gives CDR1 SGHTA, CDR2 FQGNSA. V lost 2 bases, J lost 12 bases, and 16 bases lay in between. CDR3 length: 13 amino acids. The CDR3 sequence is CASSLSGGWESFF. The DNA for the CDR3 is TGTGCCAGCAGCTTATCAGGTGGATGGGAATCTTTCTTT.

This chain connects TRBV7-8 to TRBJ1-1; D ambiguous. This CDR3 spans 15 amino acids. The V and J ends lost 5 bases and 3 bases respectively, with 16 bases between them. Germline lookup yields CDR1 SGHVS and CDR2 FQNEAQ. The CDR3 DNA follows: TGTGCCAGCAGCCCCCACGCGCGCGCGGACACTGAAGCTTTCTTT. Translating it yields CASSPHARADTEAFF.

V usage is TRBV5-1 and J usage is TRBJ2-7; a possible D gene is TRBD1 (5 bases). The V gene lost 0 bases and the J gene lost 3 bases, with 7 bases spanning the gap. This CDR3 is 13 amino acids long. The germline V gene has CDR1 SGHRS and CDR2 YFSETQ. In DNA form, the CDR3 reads TGCGCCAGCAGCTTGGGACAGATCTACGAGCAGTACTTC. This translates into CASSLGQIYEQYF.

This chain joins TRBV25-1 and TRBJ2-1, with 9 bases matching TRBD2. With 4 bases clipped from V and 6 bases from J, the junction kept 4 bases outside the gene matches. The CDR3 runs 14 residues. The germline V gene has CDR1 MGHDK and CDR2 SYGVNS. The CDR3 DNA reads TGTGCCAGCAGTGCGAGGCGGGGGGGCAATGAGCAGTTCTTC. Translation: CASSARRGGNEQFF. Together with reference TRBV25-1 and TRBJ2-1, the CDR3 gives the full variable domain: EADIYQTPRYLVIGTGKKITLECSQTMGHDKMYWYQQDPGMELHLIHYSYGVNSTEKGDLSSESTVSRIRTEHFPLTLESARPSHTSQYLCASSARRGGNEQFFGPGTRLTVL.

The CDR3 region has the DNA TGTGCCAGCAGTGGGGACAAATCGCTAGTCCAAGAGACCCAGTACTTC. Amino acids: CASSGDKSLVQETQYF. The chain uses TRBV2 and TRBJ2-5, with D maybe TRBD1 (6 bases). This CDR3 is 16 amino acids long. Trimming left V 4 bases short and J 1 base short, with 16 bases between. Germline V gene data show CDR1 as SNHLY and CDR2 as FYNNEI.

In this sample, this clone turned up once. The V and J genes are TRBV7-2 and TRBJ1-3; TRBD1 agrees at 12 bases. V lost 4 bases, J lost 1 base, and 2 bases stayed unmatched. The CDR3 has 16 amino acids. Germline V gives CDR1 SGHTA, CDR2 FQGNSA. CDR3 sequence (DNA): TGTGCCAGCAGCTCGGGACAGGGGGCTTCTGGAAACACCATATATTTT. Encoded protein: CASSSGQGASGNTIYF. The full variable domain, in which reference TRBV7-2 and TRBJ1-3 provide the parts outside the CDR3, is GAGVSQSPSNKVTEKGKDVELRCDPISGHTALYWYRQSLGQGLEFLIYFQGNSAPDKSGLPSDRFSAERTGGSVSTLTIQRTQQEDSAVYLCASSSGQGASGNTIYFGEGSWLTVV.

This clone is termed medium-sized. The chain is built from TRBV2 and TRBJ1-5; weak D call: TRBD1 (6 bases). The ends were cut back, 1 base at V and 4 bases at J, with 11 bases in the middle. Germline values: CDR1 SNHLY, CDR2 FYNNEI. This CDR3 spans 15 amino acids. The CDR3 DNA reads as TGTGCCAGCAGTGAAGACGGACAGCGTAATCAGCCCCAGCATTTT. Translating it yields CASSEDGQRNQPQHF.

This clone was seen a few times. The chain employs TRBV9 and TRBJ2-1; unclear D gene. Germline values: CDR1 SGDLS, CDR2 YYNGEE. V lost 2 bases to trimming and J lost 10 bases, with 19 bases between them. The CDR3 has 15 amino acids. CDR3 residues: CASSVSLTTVEEQFF. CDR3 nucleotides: TGTGCCAGCAGCGTCTCCCTAACCACGGTGGAAGAGCAGTTCTTC.